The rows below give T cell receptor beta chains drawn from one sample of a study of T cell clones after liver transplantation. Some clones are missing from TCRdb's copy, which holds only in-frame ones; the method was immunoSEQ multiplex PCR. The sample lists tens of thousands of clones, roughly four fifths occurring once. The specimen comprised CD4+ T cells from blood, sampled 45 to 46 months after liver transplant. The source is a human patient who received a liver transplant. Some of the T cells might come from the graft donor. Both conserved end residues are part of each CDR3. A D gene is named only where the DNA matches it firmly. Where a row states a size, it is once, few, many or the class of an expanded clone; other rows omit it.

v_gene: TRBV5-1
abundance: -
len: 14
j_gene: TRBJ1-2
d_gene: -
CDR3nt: TGCGCCAGCAGCTTGGCTGCGGGGAGCTATGGCTACACCTTC
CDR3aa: CASSLAAGSYGYTF

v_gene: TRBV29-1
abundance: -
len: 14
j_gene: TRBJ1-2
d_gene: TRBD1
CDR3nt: TGCAGCGTCGCCGGGACAGCGGCCAACTATGGCTACACCTTC
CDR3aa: CSVAGTAANYGYTF

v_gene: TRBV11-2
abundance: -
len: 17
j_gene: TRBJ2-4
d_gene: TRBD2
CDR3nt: TGTGCCAGCAGCTCCTTAGCGGGTTTCCTAGCCAAAAACATTCAGTACTTC
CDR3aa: CASSSLAGFLAKNIQYF

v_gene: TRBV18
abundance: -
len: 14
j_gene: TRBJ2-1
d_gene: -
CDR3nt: TGTGCCAGCTCACCACCGGGACCATCCAATGAGCAGTTCTTC
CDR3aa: CASSPPGPSNEQFF

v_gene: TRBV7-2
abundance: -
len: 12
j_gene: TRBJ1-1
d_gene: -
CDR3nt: TGTGCCAGCAGCTTAGGCAGGAGAGGAGCTTTCTTT
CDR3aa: CASSLGRRGAFF

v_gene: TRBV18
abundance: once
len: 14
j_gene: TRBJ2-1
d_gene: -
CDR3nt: TGTGCCAGCTCTTCCCGGAGGGGCCTGAATGAGCAGTTCTTC
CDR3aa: CASSSRRGLNEQFF

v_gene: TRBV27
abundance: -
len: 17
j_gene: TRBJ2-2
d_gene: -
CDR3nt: TGTGCCAGCAGTTTTCTGACCGGGACACTAAGCACCGGGGAGCTGTTTTTT
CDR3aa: CASSFLTGTLSTGELFF

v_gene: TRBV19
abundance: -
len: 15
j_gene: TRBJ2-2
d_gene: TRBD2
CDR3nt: TGTGCCAGTAGTGTCCGGACTAGCGGGAGCGGGGAGCTGTTTTTT
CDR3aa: CASSVRTSGSGELFF

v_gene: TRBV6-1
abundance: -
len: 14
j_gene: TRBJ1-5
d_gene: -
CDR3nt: TGTGCCAGCAGTAGCCGAGGGGGCAATCAGCCCCAGCATTTT
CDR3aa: CASSSRGGNQPQHF

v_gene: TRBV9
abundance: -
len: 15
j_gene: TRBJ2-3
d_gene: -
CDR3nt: TGTGCCAGCAGCGTAGGGGGGGACAGCACAGATACGCAGTATTTT
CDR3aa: CASSVGGDSTDTQYF

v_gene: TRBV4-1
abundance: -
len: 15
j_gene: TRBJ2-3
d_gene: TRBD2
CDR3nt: TGCGCCAGCAGCCCTTTCGGGGGGAGCACAGATACGCAGTATTTT
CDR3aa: CASSPFGGSTDTQYF

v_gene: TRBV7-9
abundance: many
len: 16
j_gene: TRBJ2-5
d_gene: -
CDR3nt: TGTGCCAGCAGCTCCTCAGGAACCAGGGGAAAAGAGACCCAGTACTTC
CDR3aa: CASSSSGTRGKETQYF

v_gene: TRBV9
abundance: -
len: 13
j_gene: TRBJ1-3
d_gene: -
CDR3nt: TGTGCCAGCAGCGCTTTTCCTGGAAACACCATATATTTT
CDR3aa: CASSAFPGNTIYF

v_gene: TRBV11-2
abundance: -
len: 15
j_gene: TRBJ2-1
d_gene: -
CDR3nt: TGTGCCAGCAGCTTAGCAGGGGGAGGGTACAATGAGCAGTTCTTC
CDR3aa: CASSLAGGGYNEQFF

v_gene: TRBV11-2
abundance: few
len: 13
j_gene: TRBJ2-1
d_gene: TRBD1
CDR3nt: TGTGCCTCCCACGGACAGGGGCGCGATGAGCAGTTCTTC
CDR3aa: CASHGQGRDEQFF

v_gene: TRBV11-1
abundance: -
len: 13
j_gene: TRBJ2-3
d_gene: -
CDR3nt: TGTGCCAGCAGCCGTCCATACACAGATACGCAGTATTTT
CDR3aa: CASSRPYTDTQYF

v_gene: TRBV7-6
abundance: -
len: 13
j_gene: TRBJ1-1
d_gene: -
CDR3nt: TGTGCCAGCAGCTTAGCGGGTGTCACTGAAGCTTTCTTT
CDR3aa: CASSLAGVTEAFF

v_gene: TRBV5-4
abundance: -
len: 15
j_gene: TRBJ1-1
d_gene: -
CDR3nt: TGTGCCAGCAGCTTTGAACAGGGCTTGAACACTGAAGCTTTCTTT
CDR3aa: CASSFEQGLNTEAFF

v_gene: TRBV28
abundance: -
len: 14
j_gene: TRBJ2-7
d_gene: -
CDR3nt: TGTGCCAGCAGTTTAGGACTTAATACCTACGAGCAGTACTTC
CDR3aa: CASSLGLNTYEQYF

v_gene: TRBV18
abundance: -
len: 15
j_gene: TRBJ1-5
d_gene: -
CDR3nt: TGTGCCAGCTCACCCTCGGCGGGGGGCAATCAGCCCCAGCATTTT
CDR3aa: CASSPSAGGNQPQHF

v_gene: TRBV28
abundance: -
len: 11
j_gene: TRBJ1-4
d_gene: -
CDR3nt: TGTGCCAGCAGTTTAAGGGAAAAACTGTTTTTT
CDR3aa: CASSLREKLFF

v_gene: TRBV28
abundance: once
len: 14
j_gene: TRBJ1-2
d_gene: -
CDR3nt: TGTGCCAGCAGTCTACTTGGACCCCGCTATGGCTACACCTTC
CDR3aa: CASSLLGPRYGYTF

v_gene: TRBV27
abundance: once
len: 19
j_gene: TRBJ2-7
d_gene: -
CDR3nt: TGTGCCAGCAGTTTATACGAGACAGGAGGCGGGCCGAACCCCTACGAGCAGTACTTC
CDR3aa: CASSLYETGGGPNPYEQYF

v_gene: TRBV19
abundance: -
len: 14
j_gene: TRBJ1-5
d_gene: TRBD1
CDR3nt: TGTGCCAGTAGTAACAGGGGTGCGAGTCAGCCCCAGCATTTT
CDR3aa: CASSNRGASQPQHF

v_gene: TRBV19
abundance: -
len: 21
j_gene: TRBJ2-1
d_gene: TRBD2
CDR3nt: TGTGCCAGTAGTATAAAAGTCGGGGCTAGCGGGAGGGCCGGGACCTACAATGAGCAGTTCTTC
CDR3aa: CASSIKVGASGRAGTYNEQFF

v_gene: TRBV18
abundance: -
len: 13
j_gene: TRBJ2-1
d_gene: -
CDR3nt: TGTGCCAGCTCACCAAGTTGGTCAGGCGAGCAGTTCTTC
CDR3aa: CASSPSWSGEQFF

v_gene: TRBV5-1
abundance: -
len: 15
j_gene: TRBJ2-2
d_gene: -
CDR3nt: TGCGCCAGCAGCTTGGACGGCAGCCACACTGGGGAGCTGTTTTTT
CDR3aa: CASSLDGSHTGELFF